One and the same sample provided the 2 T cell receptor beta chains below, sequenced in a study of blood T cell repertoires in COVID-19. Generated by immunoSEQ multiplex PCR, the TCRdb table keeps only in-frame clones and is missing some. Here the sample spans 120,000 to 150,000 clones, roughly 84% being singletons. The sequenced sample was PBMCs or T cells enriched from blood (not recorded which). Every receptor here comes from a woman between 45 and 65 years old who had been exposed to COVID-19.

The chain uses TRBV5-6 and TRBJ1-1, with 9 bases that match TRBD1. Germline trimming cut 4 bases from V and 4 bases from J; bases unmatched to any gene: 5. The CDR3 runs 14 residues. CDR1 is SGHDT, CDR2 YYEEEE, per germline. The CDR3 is CASSRTGAGTEAFF. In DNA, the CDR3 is TGTGCCAGCAGCCGGACAGGGGCGGGCACTGAAGCTTTCTTT.

CDR3 in DNA: TGCGCCAGCAGCTCCCAAAAGACAGGGGTTATTGACTATGGCTACACCTTC. Translated, it gives CASSSQKTGVIDYGYTF. This chain links TRBV5-1 with TRBJ1-2, with 8 bases aligning to TRBD1. The CDR3 spans 17 residues. Germline-derived CDR1 and CDR2 are SGHRS and YFSETQ. V was pared by 3 bases and J by 3 bases, with 13 bases of the junction left unmatched.